The 3 T cell receptor beta chains below come from one sample, sequenced in a study of T cells after yellow fever vaccination. TCRdb passed the 5' RACE reads through MiXCR, listing each CDR3 protein once. Among about 580,000 distinct CDR3 sequences listed, roughly a sixth were seen once. Sequenced here: PBMCs, sampled around 5 days after the first yellow fever vaccination. These receptors originate from a man aged 18 to 35 who received the YFV17D yellow fever vaccine.

The CDR3 DNA reads as TGTGCCAGCAAATTCGGCGGGGGGGCTCGTACGCAGTATTTT. Translated, it gives CASKFGGGARTQYF. V and J are TRBV6-5 and TRBJ2-3, with 9 bases fitting TRBD2. CDR1 is MNHEY and CDR2 is SVGAGI in the germline V gene. The CDR3 consists of 14 residues. Trimming at V came to 7 bases and at J to 8 bases, leaving 10 bases not matched to a gene.

This clonotype was seen a few times. The chain uses TRBV5-1 and TRBJ2-3; 8 bases are a match to TRBD2. This CDR3 contains 18 residues. CDR1 is SGHRS and CDR2 is YFSETQ in the germline V gene. J was trimmed by 2 bases and V by 1 base; bases with no gene match: 12. The CDR3 coding sequence is TGCGCCAGCAGCTTGTCTCTTATGGCTAGCGGGCCCACAGATACGCAGTATTTT. It codes for CASSLSLMASGPTDTQYF.

This clonotype appeared a few times. This CDR3 is CASSTRTQAGDTQYF. The CDR3 DNA follows: TGTGCCAGCAGTACCCGGACCCAGGCCGGGGATACGCAGTATTTT. This chain joins TRBV12-3 or TRBV12-4 and TRBJ2-3; no firm D call. This CDR3 is built from 15 residues. V dropped 5 bases and J dropped 6 bases, with 18 bases sitting between them.